These T cell receptor beta chains were read from a single sample in a study of PD-L1 blockade in urothelial cancer. The data were produced by immunoSEQ multiplex PCR, yet TCRdb's version contains in-frame clones alone and is incomplete. The sample consists of under 150,000 clones, about 89% of them appearing once. Specimen: PBMCs, collected around atezolizumab (anti-PD-L1) treatment. Receptors originate from a man in his sixties with urothelial cancer. Each CDR3 is given with its conserved first and last residue. The order of the fields is CDR3 DNA, CDR3 protein, V gene, clone size, CDR3 length, J gene, D gene. The D gene is left open where the match is weak. Some rows have no size entry. The others give once, few or many, or a class for an expanded clone.

cdr3_nt: TGTGCCAGCAGCGTAGGAGGGAACTCCTACAATGAGCAGTTCTTC
cdr3_aa: CASSVGGNSYNEQFF
v_call: TRBV9
clone_size: NA
cdr3_length: 15
j_call: TRBJ2-1
d_call: NA

cdr3_nt: TGTGCCAGCAGCCAAGGGGGGACAGCAACTAATGAAAAACTGTTTTTT
cdr3_aa: CASSQGGTATNEKLFF
v_call: TRBV4-2
clone_size: NA
cdr3_length: 16
j_call: TRBJ1-4
d_call: TRBD1

cdr3_nt: TGTGCCAGCAGTCTAGCGGGAGGGCCCGATCTCAGTGAGCAGTTCTTC
cdr3_aa: CASSLAGGPDLSEQFF
v_call: TRBV5-6
clone_size: once
cdr3_length: 16
j_call: TRBJ2-1
d_call: TRBD2

cdr3_nt: TGTGCCAGCAGCCAGGGGCGAGCCAGGGCATCTGGAAACACCATATATTTT
cdr3_aa: CASSQGRARASGNTIYF
v_call: TRBV4-2
clone_size: NA
cdr3_length: 17
j_call: TRBJ1-3
d_call: NA

cdr3_nt: TGTGCCAGCAGAGCTAACCGGGACAGGGGGAACGAGCAGTACTTC
cdr3_aa: CASRANRDRGNEQYF
v_call: TRBV27
clone_size: NA
cdr3_length: 15
j_call: TRBJ2-7
d_call: TRBD1

cdr3_nt: TGCGCCAGCAGTGAGTCGCAGGGGTTCGGATCACCCCTCCACTTT
cdr3_aa: CASSESQGFGSPLHF
v_call: TRBV10-2
clone_size: few
cdr3_length: 15
j_call: TRBJ1-6
d_call: NA

cdr3_nt: TGTGCCAGCAGACATACAGGGGGGGGTGAGCAGTTCTTC
cdr3_aa: CASRHTGGGEQFF
v_call: TRBV9
clone_size: NA
cdr3_length: 13
j_call: TRBJ2-1
d_call: NA

cdr3_nt: TGTGCCAGCCACACACAGGGATCCTACGAGCAGTACTTC
cdr3_aa: CASHTQGSYEQYF
v_call: TRBV27
clone_size: NA
cdr3_length: 13
j_call: TRBJ2-7
d_call: NA

cdr3_nt: TGTGCCAGCAGTTCCCCCGGGACAGGGGCCTACGAGCAGTACTTC
cdr3_aa: CASSSPGTGAYEQYF
v_call: TRBV28
clone_size: NA
cdr3_length: 15
j_call: TRBJ2-7
d_call: TRBD1

cdr3_nt: TGTGCCAGCACCAGGGGGAGCTATAATGAAAAACTGTTTTTT
cdr3_aa: CASTRGSYNEKLFF
v_call: TRBV7-2
clone_size: NA
cdr3_length: 14
j_call: TRBJ1-4
d_call: TRBD1

cdr3_nt: TGTGCCAGCAGCGTAGGGGACAGGGGACATGGCTACACCTTC
cdr3_aa: CASSVGDRGHGYTF
v_call: TRBV9
clone_size: NA
cdr3_length: 14
j_call: TRBJ1-2
d_call: TRBD1

cdr3_nt: TGTGCCAGCAGCCCCGGTGGGGCGGATACGCAGTATTTT
cdr3_aa: CASSPGGADTQYF
v_call: TRBV11-2
clone_size: NA
cdr3_length: 13
j_call: TRBJ2-3
d_call: NA

cdr3_nt: TGTGCCAGTAGTATTTCGGGGAACACCGGGGAGCTGTTTTTT
cdr3_aa: CASSISGNTGELFF
v_call: TRBV19
clone_size: once
cdr3_length: 14
j_call: TRBJ2-2
d_call: NA

cdr3_nt: TGTGCCAGCAGCAGGGTGAGCGGGGACTTCACAGATACGCAGTATTTT
cdr3_aa: CASSRVSGDFTDTQYF
v_call: TRBV11-2
clone_size: NA
cdr3_length: 16
j_call: TRBJ2-3
d_call: TRBD2

cdr3_nt: TGTGCCAGCAGTGCCTCCGGGACAGAGTATCAGCCCCAGCATTTT
cdr3_aa: CASSASGTEYQPQHF
v_call: TRBV28
clone_size: once
cdr3_length: 15
j_call: TRBJ1-5
d_call: TRBD1

cdr3_nt: TGTGCCAGCAGCTCCGGACAGGGGGATCAGCCCCAGCATTTT
cdr3_aa: CASSSGQGDQPQHF
v_call: TRBV7-2
clone_size: NA
cdr3_length: 14
j_call: TRBJ1-5
d_call: TRBD1

cdr3_nt: TGCGCCAGCAGCTTCGGTAGGGGAAAAGAGACCCAGTACTTC
cdr3_aa: CASSFGRGKETQYF
v_call: TRBV5-1
clone_size: NA
cdr3_length: 14
j_call: TRBJ2-5
d_call: NA

cdr3_nt: TGCGCCAGCAGCTTGCGTTCGGGTGAAGATACGCAGTATTTT
cdr3_aa: CASSLRSGEDTQYF
v_call: TRBV5-1
clone_size: NA
cdr3_length: 14
j_call: TRBJ2-3
d_call: NA

cdr3_nt: TGCGCCAGCACCTCGGACAGCCCGACCGGGGAGCTGTTTTTT
cdr3_aa: CASTSDSPTGELFF
v_call: TRBV10-2
clone_size: NA
cdr3_length: 14
j_call: TRBJ2-2
d_call: NA

cdr3_nt: TGTGCCAGCAGCCTAGCCCCGGGACAGGGGTCGTACGAGCAGTACTTC
cdr3_aa: CASSLAPGQGSYEQYF
v_call: TRBV28
clone_size: NA
cdr3_length: 16
j_call: TRBJ2-7
d_call: TRBD1

cdr3_nt: TGTGCCAGCAGCCGCGGTGAGAGCTTTCTGGGTCAGCCCCAGCATTTT
cdr3_aa: CASSRGESFLGQPQHF
v_call: TRBV6-6
clone_size: NA
cdr3_length: 16
j_call: TRBJ1-5
d_call: NA

cdr3_nt: TGCAGCGTTGTTGATCAGGGGTCTGAAAAACTGTTTTTT
cdr3_aa: CSVVDQGSEKLFF
v_call: TRBV29-1
clone_size: NA
cdr3_length: 13
j_call: TRBJ1-4
d_call: NA

cdr3_nt: TGTGCCAGCAGTGCCAGTACACCTTGGGGGGCTAACTATGGCTACACCTTC
cdr3_aa: CASSASTPWGANYGYTF
v_call: TRBV6-1
clone_size: NA
cdr3_length: 17
j_call: TRBJ1-2
d_call: NA

cdr3_nt: TGTGCCACCAGCAGCAGAGCCCCGGGGACCGGGGAGCTGTTTTTT
cdr3_aa: CATSSRAPGTGELFF
v_call: TRBV15
clone_size: NA
cdr3_length: 15
j_call: TRBJ2-2
d_call: NA

cdr3_nt: TGTGCCAGTAGTCAGAACTCCGGGACAGGGGGCTCTGATGAGCAGTTCTTC
cdr3_aa: CASSQNSGTGGSDEQFF
v_call: TRBV19
clone_size: NA
cdr3_length: 17
j_call: TRBJ2-1
d_call: TRBD1

cdr3_nt: TGCAGCGTTGTTGGACAGGGTTCTTCAGCTTTCTTT
cdr3_aa: CSVVGQGSSAFF
v_call: TRBV29-1
clone_size: NA
cdr3_length: 12
j_call: TRBJ1-1
d_call: TRBD1

cdr3_nt: TGTGCCAGCAGTCTCAGGGTTAACTATGGCTACACCTTC
cdr3_aa: CASSLRVNYGYTF
v_call: TRBV27
clone_size: NA
cdr3_length: 13
j_call: TRBJ1-2
d_call: NA

cdr3_nt: TGTGCCAGCTCACCACAGGGGTTGGATAATAATTCACCCCTCCACTTT
cdr3_aa: CASSPQGLDNNSPLHF
v_call: TRBV18
clone_size: NA
cdr3_length: 16
j_call: TRBJ1-6
d_call: NA